These 32 T cell receptor beta chains were all obtained from the same sample, sequenced in a study of beta chain features in type 1 diabetes. The whole isolated RNA underwent reverse transcription, so sequencing captured expressed TCRB transcripts. The repertoire was sequenced with immunoSEQ multiplex PCR; TCRdb's copy has only in-frame clones and lacks some. This sample has about 930,000 clones, with roughly 15% found just once. The source material was naive CD4+ T cells from blood. The source of these receptors is a woman aged 18-29 years in good health.

This clone was seen a handful of times. The V and J genes are TRBV5-6 and TRBJ1-2; D unclear. The CDR3 totals 17 residues. CDR1 is SGHDT and CDR2 is YYEEEE in the germline V gene. V was cut by 4 bases and J by 5 bases, with 24 bases left in between. CDR3 nucleotide sequence: TGTGCCAGCAGCCCGGATGGTGGCCTCCCCCTCTTATATGGCTACACCTTC. Translating it yields CASSPDGGLPLLYGYTF. The full variable domain, with the rest looked up from reference TRBV5-6 and TRBJ1-2, is DAGVTQSPTHLIKTRGQQVTLRCSPKSGHDTVSWYQQALGQGPQFIFQYYEEEERQRGNFPDRFSGHQFPNYSSELNVNALLLGDSALYLCASSPDGGLPLLYGYTFGSGTRLTVV.

V and J are TRBV5-1 and TRBJ1-1; tentatively, D is TRBD1 (5 bases). CDR3 length: 15 residues. Germline loops: CDR1 SGHRS, CDR2 YFSETQ. V was clipped by 0 bases and J by 5 bases, with 14 bases between them. The CDR3: CASSLAGGTVTEAFF. The CDR3 DNA follows: TGCGCCAGCAGCTTGGCCGGAGGGACGGTGACTGAAGCTTTCTTT.

J is TRBJ2-5 and V is TRBV5-1; 8 bases line up with TRBD1. The CDR3 consists of 16 residues. J lost 4 bases, V lost 1 base, and 9 bases had no gene match. Germline CDR1 is SGHRS and CDR2 is YFSETQ. The CDR3 spells CASSLQGAQGGETQYF. DNA for the CDR3: TGCGCCAGCAGCTTGCAGGGGGCGCAGGGAGGAGAGACCCAGTACTTC.

This clone was observed a handful of times. The chain couples TRBV18 to TRBJ2-7; D possibly corresponds to TRBD1 (5 bases). The V gene's germline CDR1 is KGHSH and CDR2 LQKENI. CDR3 length equals 15 residues. Trimming shortened V by 4 bases and J by 4 bases, and 17 bases separated the two germline ends. CDR3: CASSQGGQGRYEQYF. In DNA form, the CDR3 reads TGTGCCAGCTCACAAGGCGGACAAGGCCGATACGAGCAGTACTTC. Supplemented by reference TRBV18 and TRBJ2-7, the full variable domain reads NAGVMQNPRHLVRRRGQEARLRCSPMKGHSHVYWYRQLPEEGLKFMVYLQKENIIDESGMPKERFSAEFPKEGPSILRIQQVVRGDSAAYFCASSQGGQGRYEQYFGPGTRLTVT.

The genes are TRBV28 and TRBJ1-3, with D maybe TRBD1 (6 bases). The ends were cut back, 6 bases at V and 3 bases at J, with 12 bases in the middle. This CDR3 is built from 14 residues. Germline V CDR1 and CDR2: MDHEN, SYDVKM. The CDR3 DNA follows: TGTGCCAGCAGAAAACAGGGTGGTGGAAACACCATATATTTT. Translation gives CASRKQGGGNTIYF.

This clone was counted a few times. V gene TRBV18 combines with J gene TRBJ2-3; D uncertain. Germline loops: CDR1 KGHSH, CDR2 LQKENI. This CDR3 comprises 13 residues. With 3 bases removed from V and 5 bases from J, the gap between germline ends came to 9 bases. The CDR3 DNA sequence: TGTGCCAGCTCACCGGGAACAGAAGATACGCAGTATTTT. Translating gives CASSPGTEDTQYF. Filled out from reference TRBV18 and TRBJ2-3, the complete variable domain reads NAGVMQNPRHLVRRRGQEARLRCSPMKGHSHVYWYRQLPEEGLKFMVYLQKENIIDESGMPKERFSAEFPKEGPSILRIQQVVRGDSAAYFCASSPGTEDTQYFGPGTRLTVL.

V and J are TRBV4-1 and TRBJ2-3; 7 positions match TRBD1. The CDR3 runs to 16 residues. Looked up from germline, CDR1 is MGHRA and CDR2 is YSYEKL. V trimming: 3 bases; J trimming: 7 bases; junction bases outside the gene matches: 13. This chain's CDR3 is CASSQYGGSGGNTQYF. DNA for the CDR3: TGCGCCAGCAGCCAGTATGGCGGGTCAGGGGGAAATACGCAGTATTTT.

The genes are TRBV27 and TRBJ2-1, with D possibly matching TRBD1 (5 bases). CDR3 length: 14 amino acids. The V gene's germline CDR1 is MNHEY and CDR2 SMNVEV (reference sequence). V was clipped by 7 bases and J by 6 bases, with 16 bases between them. This CDR3 is CASIPWPQVNEQFF. The CDR3 DNA follows: TGTGCCAGCATCCCCTGGCCACAGGTCAATGAGCAGTTCTTC.

The V call is TRBV7-2, the J call TRBJ2-4; D is perhaps TRBD1 or TRBD2 (7 bases each). In germline, CDR1 is SGHTA, CDR2 FQGNSA. CDR3 size: 15 residues. The ends were cut back, 2 bases at V and 5 bases at J, with 13 bases in the middle. CDR3 bases: TGTGCCAGCAGCTTAACGGGGGGACAGCAAAACATTCAGTACTTC. As protein: CASSLTGGQQNIQYF.

This clone came up a few times. The CDR3 coding sequence is TGTGCCACCAGCAGAGCTCGGGACAGGGTGCATCAGCCCCAGCATTTT. Amino acids: CATSRARDRVHQPQHF. The rearrangement links TRBV15 to TRBJ1-5; TRBD1 aligns across 9 bases. CDR1 LNHNV and CDR2 YYDKDF come from the germline V gene (reference sequence). J gave up 5 bases and V 1 base, and 6 bases lay outside the gene matches. This CDR3 contains 16 residues. The whole variable domain, remainder taken from reference TRBV15 and TRBJ1-5, is DAMVIQNPRYQVTQFGKPVTLSCSQTLNHNVMYWYQQKSSQAPKLLFHYYDKDFNNEADTPDNFQSRRPNTSFCFLDIRSPGLGDTAMYLCATSRARDRVHQPQHFGDGTRLSIL.

The V gene is TRBV27, the J gene TRBJ2-3, with TRBD1 matching over 7 bases. The CDR3 runs 15 residues. The V segment lost 6 bases and the J segment 0 bases; nucleotides outside the gene matches: 6. Germline assignment: CDR1 MNHEY and CDR2 SMNVEV (reference sequence). The CDR3 bases are TGTGCCAGCAGATTCCAGGGGGTTAGCACAGATACGCAGTATTTT. Encoded protein: CASRFQGVSTDTQYF.

The chain carries TRBV21-1 and TRBJ1-5; the DNA was not used to check the table's D call, TRBD1. TRBV21-1 is assigned pseudogene status. The length of the CDR3 is 15 residues. CDR3 sequence reads: CASSKATGGNQPQHF. The DNA for the CDR3 is TGTGCCAGCAGCAAAGCCACAGGGGGCAATCAGCCCCAGCATTTT.

V and J are TRBV6-1 and TRBJ2-3; D tentatively fits TRBD1 or TRBD2 (5 bases each). V was pared by 2 bases and J by 4 bases, with 16 bases between. The CDR3 runs 16 residues. Germline V gene data show CDR1 as MNHNS and CDR2 as SASEGT. CDR3 in DNA: TGTGCCAGCAGTGAAAGAGGGGTACCGGGGTCAGATACGCAGTATTTT. Translated: CASSERGVPGSDTQYF.

As for this clone: One end of the junction fails to match germline, which may point to a read error. The chain employs TRBV5-4 and TRBJ1-2; D call uncertain. The CDR3 sequence is 13 residues long. Germline CDR1 SGHNT, CDR2 YYREEE (reference sequence). The CDR3 nucleotides read TGCGCCAGCAGCATACGGACCGACGTTGACTACACCTTC. It encodes CASSIRTDVDYTF.

The gene calls are TRBV18 and TRBJ2-3; TRBD2 matches 9 bases. V shed 5 bases and J 2 bases; nucleotides not matched to a gene: 5. The CDR3 runs to 15 residues. Looked up from germline, CDR1 is KGHSH and CDR2 is LQKENI. The CDR3 spells CASSSTSGATDTQYF. In DNA, the CDR3 is TGTGCCAGCTCATCGACTAGCGGTGCCACAGATACGCAGTATTTT.

The chain joins TRBV28 to TRBJ1-5; TRBD1 aligns across 8 bases. Looked up from germline, CDR1 is MDHEN and CDR2 is SYDVKM. V was pared by 5 bases and J by 4 bases, with 7 bases of the junction left unmatched. The CDR3 extends over 15 amino acids. CDR3 nucleotides: TGTGCCAGCAGTCCGGGGACAGGTGTGAATCAGCCCCAGCATTTT. Translating gives CASSPGTGVNQPQHF.

The V call is TRBV5-4, the J call TRBJ2-5; D is possibly TRBD1 or TRBD2 (5 bases each). Between the trimmed V and J ends, which lost 3 bases and 1 base, there was a span of 13 bases. CDR1 SGHNT and CDR2 YYREEE come from the germline V gene (reference sequence). The CDR3 is made up of 15 amino acids. As DNA, the CDR3 is TGTGCCAGCAGCTCCGGGGCAACGGTCCAAGAGACCCAGTACTTC. This encodes CASSSGATVQETQYF.

This clone appeared a few times. The genes are TRBV18 and TRBJ2-5; no definite D call. Trimming removed 3 bases at V and 3 bases at J, with 11 bases between. CDR3 size: 14 residues. The germline gives CDR1 KGHSH, CDR2 LQKENI. CDR3 amino acids: CASSPSPGEETQYF. The CDR3 DNA reads TGTGCCAGCTCACCGTCGCCCGGCGAAGAGACCCAGTACTTC.

This clone was found a few times. This chain connects TRBV28 to TRBJ1-5; D uncertain. The CDR3 sequence is 12 residues long. Germline loops: CDR1 MDHEN, CDR2 SYDVKM. The ends were cut back, 6 bases at V and 4 bases at J, with 7 bases in the middle. CDR3 sequence reads: CASRPLNQPQHF. CDR3 in DNA: TGTGCCAGCAGGCCCCTTAATCAGCCCCAGCATTTT.

In this sample, this clone turned up a few times. The chain uses TRBV7-3 and TRBJ2-1; 12 bases map to TRBD2. The CDR3 runs 18 residues. V gave up 2 bases and J gave up 5 bases; unmatched junction bases: 10. Germline loops: CDR1 SGHTA, CDR2 FQGTGA. The chain's CDR3 is CASSLDPRLAGDNNEQFF. The DNA of the CDR3 is TGTGCCAGCAGCTTAGACCCAAGACTAGCGGGGGATAACAATGAGCAGTTCTTC.

V and J are TRBV28 and TRBJ1-1; 7 nucleotides agree with TRBD1. Germline V lookup: CDR1 MDHEN, CDR2 SYDVKM. V lost 5 bases and J lost 1; bases outside the gene matches: 7. This CDR3 contains 15 residues. CDR3 sequence (DNA): TGTGCCAGCAGTCTTCCCGGGACAGAGAACACTGAAGCTTTCTTT. This sequence encodes CASSLPGTENTEAFF.

Only a few counts were recorded for this clone. The genes are TRBV10-3 and TRBJ1-2; D is possibly TRBD1 (5 bases). V was cut by 4 bases and J by 3 bases, with 6 bases left in between. In germline, CDR1 is ENHRY, CDR2 SYGVKD. The length of the CDR3 is 12 residues. For the CDR3, the DNA is TGTGCCATCAGTGCGGGGCACTATGGCTACACCTTC. It codes for CAISAGHYGYTF.

This clone showed up just once. The chain has TRBV27 and TRBJ2-1; D assignment may be TRBD1 or TRBD2 (5 bases each). The CDR3 extends over 17 amino acids. Trimming removed 6 bases at V and 3 bases at J, with 21 bases between. The germline V gene has CDR1 MNHEY and CDR2 SMNVEV (reference sequence). The CDR3, as DNA: TGTGCCAGCAGCGCCCGGGAACGGGGCCTAAACTACAATGAGCAGTTCTTC. This sequence encodes CASSARERGLNYNEQFF.

This sequence joins TRBV19 and TRBJ1-2; D gene ambiguous. V lost 6 bases and J lost 7, with 15 bases in between. Germline CDR1 and CDR2: LNHDA and SQIVND (reference sequence). The CDR3 has 13 amino acids. CDR3 coding DNA: TGTGCCAGTAGCGGTGGAGGGAGTGTTGGCTACACCTTC. Its protein product is CASSGGGSVGYTF.

This clone has only a few counts. The chain carries TRBV2 and TRBJ1-5; D is possibly TRBD1 (5 bases). V was pared by 4 bases and J by 1 base, with 11 bases between. CDR1 SNHLY and CDR2 FYNNEI come from the germline V gene. CDR3 length: 15 amino acids. CDR3: CASSVTSGSNQPQHF. The CDR3 DNA follows: TGTGCCAGCAGTGTAACGTCAGGGAGCAATCAGCCCCAGCATTTT. Full variable domain (rest looked up from reference TRBV2 and TRBJ1-5): EPEVTQTPSHQVTQMGQEVILRCVPISNHLYFYWYRQILGQKVEFLVSFYNNEISEKSEIFDDQFSVERPDGSNFTLKIRSTKLEDSAMYFCASSVTSGSNQPQHFGDGTRLSIL.

The rearrangement links TRBV6-5 to TRBJ2-7; 9 bases align to TRBD2. J was trimmed by 3 bases and V by 0 bases; bases with no gene match: 0. The V gene's germline CDR1 is MNHEY and CDR2 SVGAGI. The CDR3 has 14 residues. In DNA form, the CDR3 reads TGTGCCAGCAGTTACTCGCGGGAGGGCTACGAGCAGTACTTC. Encoded protein: CASSYSREGYEQYF.

The CDR3 DNA follows: TGTGCCAGCAGTCGAGCTACCTACGAGCAGTACTTC. This encodes CASSRATYEQYF. The chain uses TRBV6-6 and TRBJ2-7; D is uncertain. The CDR3 extends over 12 amino acids. V lost 5 bases and J lost 2, with 7 bases in between. CDR1 and CDR2 from the germline V gene are MNHNY and SVGAGI (reference sequence).

The CDR3 is CASSHPGGREAGADTQYF. The DNA of the CDR3 is TGTGCCAGCAGCCACCCTGGGGGCCGGGAGGCTGGAGCAGATACGCAGTATTTT. This chain connects TRBV5-4 to TRBJ2-3; a possible D gene is TRBD2 (7 bases). V lost 4 bases, J lost 4 bases, and 25 bases lay in between. The germline V gene encodes CDR1 SGHNT and CDR2 YYREEE (reference sequence). The length of the CDR3 is 18 residues.

The gene calls are TRBV6-6 and TRBJ1-2; D perhaps matches TRBD1 (5 bases). Germline loops: CDR1 MNHNY, CDR2 SVGAGI (reference sequence). V was shortened by 6 bases and J by 4 bases, with 12 bases between the two germline ends. The CDR3 is made up of 13 amino acids. CDR3 amino acids: CASSRGQTYGYTF. In DNA form, the CDR3 reads TGTGCCAGCAGCCGCGGACAAACCTATGGCTACACCTTC.

This clone was observed a handful of times. The V gene is TRBV7-2, the J gene TRBJ2-7, with 9 bases matching TRBD2. V dropped 3 bases and J dropped 6; count of bases not matched to a gene: 6. Germline V gene sequence: CDR1 SGHTA, CDR2 FQGNSA. The CDR3 sequence is 14 residues long. DNA of the CDR3: TGTGCCAGCAGCTTTATAGCGGGAGTGCGCGAGCAGTACTTC. Translation: CASSFIAGVREQYF.

The J gene is TRBJ2-2, the V gene TRBV2, with no clear D. Germline CDR1 and CDR2: SNHLY and FYNNEI. The CDR3 sequence is 11 residues long. Trimming pared 8 bases from V and 6 bases from J, leaving 7 bases between. This CDR3 is CASSYSGELFF. The CDR3 bases are TGTGCCAGCTCCTACTCCGGGGAGCTGTTTTTT.

Note on this clone: Other nucleotide sequences from this sample produce the same CDR3. The chain combines TRBV10-3 with TRBJ2-1; 9 bases map to TRBD2. Germline V lookup: CDR1 ENHRY, CDR2 SYGVKD. This CDR3 has 15 amino acids. The ends lost 5 bases at V and 0 bases at J; junction bases unmatched: 2. The CDR3 region has the DNA TGTGCCATCAGTCATAGCGGGAGCTCCTACAATGAGCAGTTCTTC. As protein: CAISHSGSSYNEQFF.